Listed here is a single T cell receptor beta chain. No antigen is known for it. Base qualities are not at hand, and no much larger clone is one base apart. The High Capacity cDNA Reverse Transcription Kit was used to reverse transcribe all of the isolated RNA, meaning that expressed TCRB transcripts were what got sequenced. Naive, central memory and regulatory T cell samples underwent deep immunoSEQ sequencing, averaging about 3.57 million total reads per sample. Sorted cells were lysed in RLT buffer and RNA was extracted with DNase-treated RNeasy Micro or Mini kits, depending on cell number. To prevent cross-contamination, every cell subset was processed on its own, while patient and healthy donor samples were processed together. The immunoSEQ multiplex PCR was used to amplify TCRB sequences from cDNA, yielding 87-bp fragments that span the CDR3 region. Amplicons were sequenced on the Illumina HiSeq platform. In the paper's pipeline: Synthetic template baselines were used to correct PCR bias computationally, reads within Hamming distance 2 were collapsed together, and singletons that could not be merged were discarded. Reads were aligned to IMGT to assign V, D and J genes, CDR3 length, and insertions or deletions at six rearrangement sites. Within each subset, clonotype counts were normalized to sorted cell number, and only after that were true diversity and Gini coefficients computed with the tcR R package. The overlap coefficient, calculated on TCRB nucleotide sequences, was used to quantify repertoire sharing. Out-of-frame TCRB sequences from naive cells were analyzed as a proxy for the pre-selection repertoire. TCRdb obtained this table from immuneACCESS and retained in-frame rearrangements with V and J assigned. These tables miss some clones; where compared with another copy, unresolved V genes account for less than half of the shortfall, and the remainder is unexplained. That table supplies the V and J calls and clone size; D and trimming were determined from the DNA. The sample includes some 330,000 clones, with about 11% observed a single time. The top ten hold just over 0.015% of the sample.

Each donor gave one peripheral blood draw, averaging roughly 0.11 L, which was collected into heparinised tubes. A BD FACSAria II and a panel including CD45RO, CCR7, CD25, CD127, CD95 and CD27 were used to sort naive, central memory, regulatory and stem cell-like memory CD4+ T cells. A purity above 95% was achieved for all sorted populations. PBMCs were isolated right away by Lymphoprep density gradient centrifugation and were stained directly, without culture. So that batch effects would be minimized, each experiment stained and sorted samples in pairs, pairing one healthy donor with one patient. The data stem from a study of beta chain features in type 1 diabetes (dated by TCRdb to the late 2010s). With regard to the full study: Patients and healthy donors did not differ in mean age, gender distribution, total cell number or subset yield. A total of 90 million to 130 million sorted cells were examined across all samples, and a strong correlation was observed between cell number per subset and RNA yield. In the study, recently diagnosed type 1 diabetes patients and matched healthy donors were compared on the TCRB repertoires of their sorted circulating CD4+ T cell subsets. Naive and central memory subsets were obtained from all 30 or so donors, but regulatory and stem cell-like memory subsets were isolated from only 8 patients and roughly 8 healthy donors.

From V the trimming removes 1 base and from J it removes 5 bases, while the gene matches leave 9 bases of the junction unaccounted for. The germline V gene provides CDR1 SGHTA and CDR2 FQGNSA. Measured from the cysteine to the phenylalanine, the CDR3 is 16 residues long. Of all the DNA, just the CDR3 is kept, 48 bases in frame from base 1. Paper-wide results and their limitations: Because small numbers of individuals were included in the HLA sub-analyses, any influence of HLA type on TCRB rearrangement was left unresolved. Patients with type 1 diabetes made fewer insertions and deleted more nucleotides at VDJ recombination sites, implying thymic rearrangement abnormalities. Shorter templates might have been favored by PCR, but patient and control samples were amplified and corrected together, so both groups would have been affected equally by any skew. Naive, central memory and regulatory TCRB repertoires appeared more similar among patients than among healthy donors. Because cDNA was sequenced instead of genomic DNA, activated cells with high expression could be over-represented, although the groups did not differ in activation or CD3 levels. Type 1 diabetes patients showed a moderate but significant shortening of TCRB CDR3 length in all four CD4+ subsets.

The rearranged chain carries TRBV7-2 and TRBJ2-5; 8 middle bases align to TRBD1. The TCR was taken from a woman in her twenties or thirties in good health. The sequencing sample was made of naive CD4+ T cells from blood. Sample cell subset or site, as interpreted from the label and publication: true naive CD4+ T cells. The sequenced DNA: TGTGCCAGCAGCTTAGTAGGAGGGACAGGTGGGGAGACCCAGTACTTC. This translates into CASSLVGGTGGETQYF.